The source of this T cell receptor beta chain is a study of T-cell reconstitution after alpha-beta-depleted transplantation in children. Broader study findings: At day 60, the high TCRbeta diversity found in some patients originated from recipient T cells and thymic progenitors that had survived. A year post-transplant, T-cell counts and diversity derived mostly from newly produced T cells.

The V and J ends lost 3 bases and 7 bases, in that order; junction bases with no gene match: 9. Germline loops: CDR1 SNHLY, CDR2 FYNNEI. This CDR3 has 17 residues. In the case of this clonotype: Its target is not known.

As it was prepared, the TCRbeta library received unique molecular identifiers. A single record per CDR3 protein comes from TCRdb applying MiXCR to the PCR reads. The repertoire includes approximately 430,000 distinct CDR3 sequences, around 15% of them detected once, and roughly 27% sits in the top ten. J is TRBJ2-7 and V is TRBV2; 16 bases fit TRBD2. The receptor was isolated from a boy in the first two years of life who had a stem cell transplant for Wiskott-Aldrich syndrome, so the T cells may come from the graft donor. Specimen: PBMCs, mostly from graft donor cells, collected 360 days after TCRalphabeta/CD19-depleted stem cell transplant. The CDR3 region is CASSDEGLAGGPLEQYF. The CDR3 DNA follows: TGTGCCAGCAGTGACGAGGGACTAGCGGGAGGGCCTCTTGAGCAGTACTTC.